Ten or more counts support the clone carrying this TCR beta chain. Trimming pared 1 base from V and 7 bases from J, leaving 3 bases between. Germline V lookup: CDR1 SGDLS, CDR2 YYNGEE. CDR3 length: 11 amino acids. A second roughly 6 to 12 cycle PCR used barcoded and J-beta primers. TCRdb recomputed calls from the 5' RACE reads with MiXCR, one row per CDR3 protein. The table includes 590,000 or so distinct CDR3 sequences, 25% to 30% detected once. These data belong to a study of blood T cells in healthy people across ages. The sequence derives from a woman aged 80 or older in good health. This chain links TRBV9 with TRBJ2-1; D is uncertain. The sample consisted of blood. The CDR3 is CASSVLNEQFF. In DNA form, the CDR3 reads TGTGCCAGCAGCGTACTAAATGAGCAGTTCTTC.